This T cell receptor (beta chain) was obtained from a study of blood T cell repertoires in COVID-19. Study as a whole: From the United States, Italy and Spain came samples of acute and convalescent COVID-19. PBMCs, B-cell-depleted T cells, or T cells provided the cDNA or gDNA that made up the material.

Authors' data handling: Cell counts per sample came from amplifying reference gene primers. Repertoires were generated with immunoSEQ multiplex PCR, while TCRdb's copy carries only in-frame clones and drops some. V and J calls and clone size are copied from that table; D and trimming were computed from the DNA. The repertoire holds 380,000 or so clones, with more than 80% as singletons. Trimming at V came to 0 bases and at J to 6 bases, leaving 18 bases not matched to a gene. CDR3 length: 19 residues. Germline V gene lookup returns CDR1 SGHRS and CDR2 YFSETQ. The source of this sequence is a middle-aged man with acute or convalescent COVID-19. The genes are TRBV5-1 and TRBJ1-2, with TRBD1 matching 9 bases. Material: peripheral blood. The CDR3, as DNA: TGCGCCAGCAGCTTGGGAAGTACCGGGACAGGGTGGATGGGGCATGGCTACACCTTC. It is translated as CASSLGSTGTGWMGHGYTF.